Listed below are T cell receptor beta chains from one sample, sequenced in a study of control samples from healthy donors and cancer patients. Sequenced by immunoSEQ multiplex PCR; TCRdb stores in-frame clones only, minus some. The sample has some 150,000 clones, about 94% seen once. Sequenced input: PBMCs. These receptors all stem from a man aged 55 to 70 with colorectal cancer. CDR3s include the opening cysteine and the closing phenylalanine or tryptophan. D genes are given only for firm matches. Only part of the rows carry a size: once, few, many, or a class if the clone is expanded.

abundance: .; j_gene: TRBJ2-7; v_gene: TRBV6-5; d_gene: .; CDR3aa: CASSYSGDRTYEQYF; CDR3nt: TGTGCCAGCAGTTACTCAGGGGACCGGACCTACGAGCAGTACTTC
abundance: .; j_gene: TRBJ1-2; v_gene: TRBV20-1; d_gene: .; CDR3aa: CSASVRAEIYGYTF; CDR3nt: TGCAGTGCTAGTGTAAGGGCGGAGATCTATGGCTACACCTTC
abundance: .; j_gene: TRBJ1-6; v_gene: TRBV5-1; d_gene: TRBD1; CDR3aa: CASSFSSQGVNSPLHF; CDR3nt: TGCGCCAGCAGCTTTTCCAGTCAGGGGGTTAATTCACCCCTCCACTTT
abundance: once; j_gene: TRBJ1-5; v_gene: TRBV19; d_gene: .; CDR3aa: CATAILSNQPQHF; CDR3nt: TGTGCCACGGCCATTCTTAGCAATCAGCCCCAGCATTTT
abundance: .; j_gene: TRBJ1-2; v_gene: TRBV5-4; d_gene: .; CDR3aa: CASTDRHNYGYTF; CDR3nt: TGTGCCAGCACCGACAGGCACAACTATGGCTACACCTTC
abundance: .; j_gene: TRBJ2-7; v_gene: TRBV7-8; d_gene: .; CDR3aa: CASSHGGGYGSYEQYF; CDR3nt: TGTGCCAGCAGCCACGGTGGGGGATACGGCTCCTACGAGCAGTACTTC
abundance: .; j_gene: TRBJ1-6; v_gene: TRBV2; d_gene: TRBD1; CDR3aa: CASLGQGENSPLHF; CDR3nt: TGTGCCAGCCTTGGACAGGGAGAAAATTCACCCCTCCACTTT
abundance: .; j_gene: TRBJ1-5; v_gene: TRBV27; d_gene: .; CDR3aa: CASSPTSGGPNQPQHF; CDR3nt: TGTGCCAGCAGTCCCACTTCGGGGGGCCCCAATCAGCCCCAGCATTTT
abundance: .; j_gene: TRBJ1-1; v_gene: TRBV10-2; d_gene: .; CDR3aa: CASSDPPGAFF; CDR3nt: TGCGCCAGCAGTGATCCCCCGGGGGCTTTCTTT
abundance: .; j_gene: TRBJ1-1; v_gene: TRBV7-6; d_gene: .; CDR3aa: CASSAPGWTDEAFF; CDR3nt: TGTGCCAGCAGCGCGCCAGGGTGGACGGATGAAGCTTTCTTT
abundance: .; j_gene: TRBJ1-5; v_gene: TRBV6-5; d_gene: TRBD1; CDR3aa: CASSYRQGVNQPQHF; CDR3nt: TGTGCCAGCAGTTACAGACAGGGGGTTAATCAGCCCCAGCATTTT
abundance: .; j_gene: TRBJ1-1; v_gene: TRBV30; d_gene: .; CDR3aa: CAWSDGRVRRTEAFF; CDR3nt: TGTGCCTGGAGTGACGGCAGGGTTAGGCGGACTGAAGCTTTCTTT
abundance: .; j_gene: TRBJ1-2; v_gene: TRBV27; d_gene: TRBD1; CDR3aa: CASTTERTGGLGGYTF; CDR3nt: TGTGCCAGCACCACTGAACGTACAGGGGGCTTGGGCGGCTACACCTTC
abundance: .; j_gene: TRBJ1-1; v_gene: TRBV2; d_gene: .; CDR3aa: CASSEGRANTEAFF; CDR3nt: TGTGCCAGCAGTGAGGGCAGGGCGAACACTGAAGCTTTCTTT
abundance: once; j_gene: TRBJ2-6; v_gene: TRBV6-5; d_gene: .; CDR3aa: CASSSSGANVLTF; CDR3nt: TGTGCCAGCAGTTCGTCTGGGGCCAACGTCCTGACTTTC
abundance: .; j_gene: TRBJ1-4; v_gene: TRBV18; d_gene: .; CDR3aa: CASSPTATNEKLFF; CDR3nt: TGTGCCAGCTCACCGACAGCAACTAATGAAAAACTGTTTTTT
abundance: .; j_gene: TRBJ1-1; v_gene: TRBV5-1; d_gene: TRBD1; CDR3aa: CASSFGTVNTEAFF; CDR3nt: TGCGCCAGCAGCTTTGGGACAGTGAACACTGAAGCTTTCTTT
abundance: .; j_gene: TRBJ1-2; v_gene: TRBV6-1; d_gene: TRBD1; CDR3aa: CASSALGQSANYGYTF; CDR3nt: TGTGCCAGCAGTGCCCTGGGACAGAGTGCTAACTATGGCTACACCTTC
abundance: .; j_gene: TRBJ2-5; v_gene: TRBV3-1/TRBV3-2; d_gene: .; CDR3aa: CASSQGRSFQETQYF; CDR3nt: TGTGCCAGCAGCCAAGGGCGCAGCTTTCAAGAGACCCAGTACTTC
abundance: .; j_gene: TRBJ2-1; v_gene: TRBV19; d_gene: .; CDR3aa: CASSIWGNEQFF; CDR3nt: TGTGCCAGTAGTATATGGGGCAATGAGCAGTTCTTC
abundance: .; j_gene: TRBJ2-3; v_gene: TRBV19; d_gene: TRBD1; CDR3aa: CASSDRGSRGTQYF; CDR3nt: TGTGCCAGTAGTGACAGGGGCTCGAGAGGTACGCAGTATTTT
abundance: .; j_gene: TRBJ1-1; v_gene: TRBV3-1/TRBV3-2; d_gene: .; CDR3aa: CASSQADWASEAFF; CDR3nt: TGTGCCAGCAGCCAAGCTGACTGGGCCTCTGAAGCTTTCTTT
abundance: once; j_gene: TRBJ1-1; v_gene: TRBV4-1; d_gene: .; CDR3aa: CASSQGGAGNTEAFF; CDR3nt: TGCGCCAGCAGCCAAGGGGGGGCGGGGAACACTGAAGCTTTCTTT
abundance: .; j_gene: TRBJ1-3; v_gene: TRBV4-1; d_gene: .; CDR3aa: CASSQVSGNTIYF; CDR3nt: TGCGCCAGCAGCCAAGTCTCTGGAAACACCATATATTTT
abundance: .; j_gene: TRBJ2-5; v_gene: TRBV4-1; d_gene: TRBD2; CDR3aa: CASSQDVRLAGVNDQETQYF; CDR3nt: TGCGCCAGCAGCCAAGATGTCCGACTAGCGGGCGTTAATGACCAAGAGACCCAGTACTTC
abundance: once; j_gene: TRBJ2-5; v_gene: TRBV11-2; d_gene: .; CDR3aa: CASSLGTKETQYF; CDR3nt: TGTGCCAGCAGCTTAGGGACAAAAGAGACCCAGTACTTC
abundance: .; j_gene: TRBJ1-5; v_gene: TRBV2; d_gene: TRBD1; CDR3aa: CASSTPGQIISHQPQHF; CDR3nt: TGTGCCAGCAGTACCCCGGGACAGATTATTTCCCATCAGCCCCAGCATTTT
abundance: .; j_gene: TRBJ1-5; v_gene: TRBV6-6; d_gene: TRBD1; CDR3aa: CASSYPTGRQPQHF; CDR3nt: TGTGCCAGCAGTTACCCGACAGGGAGACAGCCCCAGCATTTT
abundance: .; j_gene: TRBJ1-1; v_gene: TRBV20-1; d_gene: .; CDR3aa: CSASGVRAEAFF; CDR3nt: TGCAGTGCTAGTGGGGTCCGGGCTGAAGCTTTCTTT
abundance: .; j_gene: TRBJ1-1; v_gene: TRBV4-1; d_gene: TRBD1; CDR3aa: CASSQPGQASRGMNTEAFF; CDR3nt: TGCGCCAGCAGCCAACCGGGACAGGCGTCAAGGGGCATGAACACTGAAGCTTTCTTT
abundance: .; j_gene: TRBJ2-7; v_gene: TRBV7-2; d_gene: TRBD1; CDR3aa: CASSLGGTAYYEQYF; CDR3nt: TGTGCCAGCAGCTTAGGGGGGACAGCGTACTACGAGCAGTACTTC
abundance: .; j_gene: TRBJ1-5; v_gene: TRBV4-2; d_gene: .; CDR3aa: CASSQGRQFNQPQHF; CDR3nt: TGTGCCAGCAGCCAAGGGAGGCAGTTCAATCAGCCCCAGCATTTT
abundance: .; j_gene: TRBJ2-1; v_gene: TRBV9; d_gene: .; CDR3aa: CASSVGRSSYNEQFF; CDR3nt: TGTGCCAGCAGCGTAGGCAGGAGCTCCTACAATGAGCAGTTCTTC
abundance: .; j_gene: TRBJ2-2; v_gene: TRBV7-2; d_gene: TRBD2; CDR3aa: CASSLTSGGAAGELFF; CDR3nt: TGTGCCAGCAGCCTGACTAGCGGGGGGGCAGCCGGGGAGCTGTTTTTT
abundance: .; j_gene: TRBJ1-1; v_gene: TRBV2; d_gene: .; CDR3aa: CASEENTEAFF; CDR3nt: TGTGCCAGCGAAGAGAACACTGAAGCTTTCTTT
abundance: once; j_gene: TRBJ1-2; v_gene: TRBV5-6; d_gene: .; CDR3aa: CASRFGVLKNGYTF; CDR3nt: TGTGCCAGCAGATTCGGGGTGCTTAAGAATGGCTACACCTTC
abundance: .; j_gene: TRBJ1-6; v_gene: TRBV6-5; d_gene: TRBD1; CDR3aa: CAAGTGYNSPLHF; CDR3nt: TGTGCCGCTGGGACAGGGTATAATTCACCCCTCCACTTT
abundance: .; j_gene: TRBJ2-1; v_gene: TRBV30; d_gene: .; CDR3aa: CAWTRDHEQFF; CDR3nt: TGTGCCTGGACCAGGGACCATGAGCAGTTCTTC
abundance: .; j_gene: TRBJ1-1; v_gene: TRBV19; d_gene: .; CDR3aa: CASSWTRTSDEAFF; CDR3nt: TGTGCCAGTAGTTGGACAAGGACCTCGGATGAAGCTTTCTTT
abundance: .; j_gene: TRBJ1-2; v_gene: TRBV27; d_gene: TRBD1; CDR3aa: CASRELPASGTGRHGYTF; CDR3nt: TGTGCCAGCAGAGAGCTCCCCGCATCCGGGACAGGAAGGCATGGCTACACCTTC
abundance: .; j_gene: TRBJ1-1; v_gene: TRBV5-1; d_gene: TRBD1; CDR3aa: CASSFQGGIDGTEAFF; CDR3nt: TGCGCCAGCAGCTTCCAGGGGGGGATAGATGGCACTGAAGCTTTCTTT
abundance: .; j_gene: TRBJ1-5; v_gene: TRBV6-5; d_gene: TRBD1; CDR3aa: CASSLGRGDQPQHF; CDR3nt: TGTGCCAGCAGTCTTGGCAGGGGGGATCAGCCCCAGCATTTT
abundance: .; j_gene: TRBJ1-4; v_gene: TRBV5-6; d_gene: .; CDR3aa: CASSFRGTNEKLFF; CDR3nt: TGTGCCAGCAGCTTCCGCGGTACCAATGAAAAACTGTTTTTT
abundance: .; j_gene: TRBJ2-7; v_gene: TRBV6-5; d_gene: TRBD2; CDR3aa: CASSYSTSGAYEQYF; CDR3nt: TGTGCCAGCAGTTACTCCACTAGCGGGGCCTACGAGCAGTACTTC
abundance: once; j_gene: TRBJ2-1; v_gene: TRBV7-2; d_gene: .; CDR3aa: CASNIDLSYNEQFF; CDR3nt: TGTGCCAGCAACATCGATCTCTCCTACAATGAGCAGTTCTTC
abundance: .; j_gene: TRBJ1-4; v_gene: TRBV6-5; d_gene: TRBD1; CDR3aa: CASSIDREREKLFF; CDR3nt: TGTGCCAGCAGCATCGACAGGGAAAGGGAAAAACTGTTTTTT
abundance: .; j_gene: TRBJ2-3; v_gene: TRBV24-1; d_gene: .; CDR3aa: CATSEGLGITDTQYF; CDR3nt: TGTGCCACCAGTGAGGGGTTGGGGATCACAGATACGCAGTATTTT
abundance: .; j_gene: TRBJ2-1; v_gene: TRBV5-6; d_gene: TRBD2; CDR3aa: CASSWWTSGNYNEQFF; CDR3nt: TGTGCCAGCAGCTGGTGGACTAGCGGGAATTACAATGAGCAGTTCTTC
abundance: .; j_gene: TRBJ1-5; v_gene: TRBV2; d_gene: TRBD1; CDR3aa: CASSGGQGVNQPQHF; CDR3nt: TGTGCCAGCAGTGGGGGACAGGGGGTTAATCAGCCCCAGCATTTT
abundance: .; j_gene: TRBJ1-1; v_gene: TRBV14; d_gene: TRBD1; CDR3aa: CASSPLDRVRNTEAFF; CDR3nt: TGTGCCAGCAGCCCTCTTGACAGGGTTAGGAACACTGAAGCTTTCTTT
abundance: .; j_gene: TRBJ1-1; v_gene: TRBV6-6; d_gene: TRBD1; CDR3aa: CASTNQGGRAFF; CDR3nt: TGTGCCAGCACCAACCAAGGGGGCAGAGCTTTCTTT
abundance: .; j_gene: TRBJ1-5; v_gene: TRBV6-5; d_gene: .; CDR3aa: CASSPRDGNQPQHF; CDR3nt: TGTGCCAGCAGTCCCCGGGACGGGAATCAGCCCCAGCATTTT
abundance: .; j_gene: TRBJ2-7; v_gene: TRBV6-5; d_gene: TRBD1; CDR3aa: CASSPDRGYEQYF; CDR3nt: TGTGCCAGCAGCCCCGACAGGGGCTACGAGCAGTACTTC
abundance: .; j_gene: TRBJ2-2; v_gene: TRBV9; d_gene: TRBD2; CDR3aa: CASSVYLAAGNGELFF; CDR3nt: TGTGCCAGCAGCGTTTATCTAGCGGCGGGGAACGGGGAGCTGTTTTTT
abundance: .; j_gene: TRBJ2-6; v_gene: TRBV27; d_gene: .; CDR3aa: CASSSEGRGANVLTF; CDR3nt: TGTGCCAGCAGTTCCGAGGGTCGTGGGGCCAACGTCCTGACTTTC
abundance: .; j_gene: TRBJ2-3; v_gene: TRBV5-4; d_gene: TRBD2; CDR3aa: CASSPVTSGGGKDTQYF; CDR3nt: TGTGCCAGCAGCCCCGTCACTAGCGGGGGGGGCAAAGATACGCAGTATTTT
abundance: .; j_gene: TRBJ2-5; v_gene: TRBV27; d_gene: .; CDR3aa: CASSLRLGETQYF; CDR3nt: TGTGCCAGCAGTCTCCGACTGGGGGAGACCCAGTACTTC